This T cell receptor beta chain comes out of a study of OX40 agonist ivuxolimab in advanced cancers. Sequenced by immunoSEQ multiplex PCR; TCRdb stores in-frame clones only, minus some. Here the sample spans roughly 80,000 clones, 80% to 90% being singletons. From germline, CDR1 is LNHDA and CDR2 SQIVND (reference sequence). The V segment lost 3 bases and the J segment 6 bases; nucleotides outside the gene matches: 7. This CDR3 is 15 amino acids long. The chain links TRBV19 to TRBJ1-1, with 10 bases matching TRBD1. The sequencing used CD4+ or CD8+ T cells sorted from blood, collected in a trial of the OX40 agonist ivuxolimab. This TCR came from an adult with an advanced solid tumor such as melanoma, head and neck, liver or kidney cancer. CDR3 sequence (DNA): TGTGCCAGTAGTATGAGCTTCGGGACAGGGGCTGAAGCTTTCTTT. Translated: CASSMSFGTGAEAFF.